What follows is one T cell receptor beta chain and its context. The antigen is unknown. This sample is part of a study of CD8+CD57+ T cells in acquired aplastic anemia. Study as a whole: Isolated CD4+ and CD8+ cells, once sorted, yielded DNA averaging roughly 3.2 ug. Regarding the study as a whole: Patients shared about 30 CD8+ CDR3 sequences with controls.

Template material for TCR beta VDJ and CDR3 profiling consisted of genomic DNA. TCRdb itself ran the reads through MiXCR, one entry per CDR3 protein. Among about 160,000 distinct CDR3 sequences listed, roughly 48% were seen once. The patients chosen for sequencing had shown expansion of CD8+CD57+ cells (detected by flow cytometry). Everyone among the patients had severe acquired aplastic anemia. Among the patients, none had received any therapy at the time of blood sampling. CDR1 is LNHDA, CDR2 SQIVND, per germline (reference sequence). Between the trimmed V and J ends, which lost 7 bases and 4 bases, there was a span of 10 bases. The CDR3 covers 12 residues.

This receptor was taken from a human donor with aplastic anemia. Sequenced sample: sorted CD4+, CD8+, or CD8+CD57+ T cells (not recorded which) from PBMCs. This rearrangement joins TRBV19 to TRBJ2-5; the D gene could be TRBD1 or TRBD2 (6 bases each). CDR3 nucleotide sequence: TGTGCCAGTACCAGGGGAGGAGAGACCCAGTACTTC. Its protein is CASTRGGETQYF.